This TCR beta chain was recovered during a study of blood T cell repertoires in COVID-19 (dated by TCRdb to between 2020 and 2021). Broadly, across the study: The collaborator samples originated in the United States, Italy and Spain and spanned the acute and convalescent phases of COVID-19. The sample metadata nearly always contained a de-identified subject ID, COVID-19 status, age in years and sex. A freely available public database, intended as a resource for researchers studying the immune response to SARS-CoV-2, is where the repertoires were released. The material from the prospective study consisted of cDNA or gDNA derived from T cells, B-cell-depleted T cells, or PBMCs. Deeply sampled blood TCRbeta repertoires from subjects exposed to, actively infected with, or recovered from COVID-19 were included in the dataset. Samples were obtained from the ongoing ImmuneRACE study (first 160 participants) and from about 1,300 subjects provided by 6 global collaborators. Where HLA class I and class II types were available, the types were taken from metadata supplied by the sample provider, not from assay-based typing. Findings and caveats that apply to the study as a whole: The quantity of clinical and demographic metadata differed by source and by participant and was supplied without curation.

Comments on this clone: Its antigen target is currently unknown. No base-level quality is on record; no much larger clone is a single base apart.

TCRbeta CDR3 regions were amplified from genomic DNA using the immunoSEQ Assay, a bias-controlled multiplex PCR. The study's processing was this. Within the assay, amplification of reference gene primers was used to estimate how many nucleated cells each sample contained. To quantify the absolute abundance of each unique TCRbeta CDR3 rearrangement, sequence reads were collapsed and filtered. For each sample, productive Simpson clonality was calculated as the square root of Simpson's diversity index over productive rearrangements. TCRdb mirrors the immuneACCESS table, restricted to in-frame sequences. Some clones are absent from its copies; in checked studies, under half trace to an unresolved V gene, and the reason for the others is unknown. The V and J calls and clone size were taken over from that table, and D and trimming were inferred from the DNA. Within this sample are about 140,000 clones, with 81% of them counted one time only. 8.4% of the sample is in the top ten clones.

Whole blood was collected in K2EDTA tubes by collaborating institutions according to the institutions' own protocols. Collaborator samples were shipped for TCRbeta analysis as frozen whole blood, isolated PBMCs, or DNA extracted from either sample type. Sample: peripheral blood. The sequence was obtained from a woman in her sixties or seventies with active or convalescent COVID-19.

The DNA sequence follows: TGTGCCAGCAGCGTAGTGGCCGGGGCCAACGTCCTGACTTTC. Protein translation: CASSVVAGANVLTF. This receptor chain uses TRBV9 and TRBJ2-6, with the D gene not confidently named. CDR1 is given as SGDLS and CDR2 as YYNGEE, both from the germline V gene. The CDR3 spans 14 residues, from the cysteine through the phenylalanine. The CDR3 DNA has 42 bases and is translated from base 1. V is shortened by 0 bases, J by 4 bases, and the region joining them spans 5 bases.